A selection of T cell receptor beta chains follows, all from one sample in a study of blood T cell repertoires in COVID-19. TCRdb's table, derived via immunoSEQ multiplex PCR, lists solely in-frame clones and lacks some. The data contain over 100,000 clones, approximately 90% of them singletons. The sample consisted of peripheral blood. These receptor sequences come from a man aged 55 to 69 with COVID-19, enrolled during active disease. The CDR3 runs from the conserved cysteine through the conserved F or W. D genes are given only for firm matches. Clone size is shown for a subset of rows, as once, few, many or a class of expanded clone.

TRBV20-1	.	17	TRBD2	TRBJ2-5	TGCAGTGCTAGTCCCTGGACTAGCGGGGGCTCGCAAGAGACCCAGTACTTC	CSASPWTSGGSQETQYF
TRBV3-1/TRBV3-2	.	12	.	TRBJ2-5	TGTGCCAGCAGCCAACTAGGTGAGACCCAGTACTTC	CASSQLGETQYF
TRBV30	.	13	.	TRBJ1-1	TGTGCCTGGAGTCCCTCTCGGAACACTGAAGCTTTCTTT	CAWSPSRNTEAFF
TRBV18	.	14	TRBD1	TRBJ2-7	TGTGCCAGCTCGGACGCGGACAGGGTCTACGAGCAGTACTTC	CASSDADRVYEQYF
TRBV5-1	.	17	TRBD1	TRBJ2-2	TGCGCCAGCAGCCTTAGGGGACAGGGGCAGAACACCGGGGAGCTGTTTTTT	CASSLRGQGQNTGELFF
TRBV6-6	.	15	.	TRBJ1-1	TGTGCCAGCAGTTACCCTGGCAGGGCAAACACTGAAGCTTTCTTT	CASSYPGRANTEAFF
TRBV5-1	few	14	TRBD1	TRBJ2-7	TGCGCCAGCACGCCGGGACAGTCAGGGCCCGAGCAGTACTTC	CASTPGQSGPEQYF
TRBV4-2	.	14	.	TRBJ1-2	TGTGCCAGCAGCCAAGATTGGGCTCCCTATGGCTACACCTTC	CASSQDWAPYGYTF
TRBV7-9	once	12	.	TRBJ1-2	TGTGCCAGCAGCTCGACAGAATATGGCTACACCTTC	CASSSTEYGYTF
TRBV18	.	14	.	TRBJ1-1	TGTGCCAGCTCACCGGAGCAGATGAACACTGAAGCTTTCTTT	CASSPEQMNTEAFF
TRBV7-2	few	13	.	TRBJ2-5	TGTGCCAGCAGCTCGGGTGTCGGGGGGACCCAGTACTTC	CASSSGVGGTQYF
TRBV24-1	.	17	.	TRBJ2-7	TGTGCCACCAGTGATCCGCACGGTGGAGGGGCGAGCTTCGAGCAGTACTTC	CATSDPHGGGASFEQYF
TRBV5-5	.	13	TRBD1	TRBJ1-5	TGTGCCATCCCCGGGACAGGGTATCAGCCCCAGCATTTT	CAIPGTGYQPQHF
TRBV19	.	16	.	TRBJ2-2	TGTGCCAGTAGTAGCTGGAGCCGCGCGAACACCGGGGAGCTGTTTTTT	CASSSWSRANTGELFF
TRBV5-1	once	13	.	TRBJ1-1	TGCGCCAGCAGCTTGGGTATGAACACTGAAGCTTTCTTT	CASSLGMNTEAFF
TRBV28	.	13	.	TRBJ1-5	TGTGCCAGCAGTTTTCCGGGTGGCCAGCCCCAGCATTTT	CASSFPGGQPQHF
TRBV24-1	.	12	.	TRBJ2-1	TGTGCCACCAGTGGTGTCAACAATGAGCAGTTCTTC	CATSGVNNEQFF
TRBV6-2/TRBV6-3	.	15	.	TRBJ1-1	TGTGCCAGCAGTGACTACAGGGTATCGGGAACTGAAGCTTTCTTT	CASSDYRVSGTEAFF
TRBV18	.	18	.	TRBJ2-2	TGTGCCAGCTCACCCCACCTTGTGGGGGCGGAGCGCACCGGGGAGCTGTTTTTT	CASSPHLVGAERTGELFF
TRBV30	few	13	.	TRBJ1-5	TGTGCCTGGAGTACCTCCCAGAACCAGCCCCAGCATTTT	CAWSTSQNQPQHF
TRBV6-5	.	13	.	TRBJ2-7	TGTGCCAGCAGGGGGGGAACAACGAGGGAGCAGTACTTC	CASRGGTTREQYF
TRBV7-2	.	16	.	TRBJ2-2	TGTGCCAGCAGCTTAGCTGGAGGGGCGGACACCGGGGAGCTGTTTTTT	CASSLAGGADTGELFF
TRBV7-9	.	17	.	TRBJ1-5	TGTGCCAGCAGTAAAGCGGGTCCCTCACGGGGCAATCAGCCCCAGCATTTT	CASSKAGPSRGNQPQHF
TRBV7-2	.	14	TRBD1	TRBJ1-3	TGTGCCAGCAGCTACAGGGGCTCTGGAAACACCATATATTTT	CASSYRGSGNTIYF
TRBV15	.	13	.	TRBJ2-7	TGTGCCACCAGCGGACGACAGTCCTACGAGCAGTACTTC	CATSGRQSYEQYF
TRBV28	.	11	.	TRBJ2-7	TGTGCCAGCAGTTCCAGGGGCGAGCAGTACTTC	CASSSRGEQYF
TRBV20-1	.	14	.	TRBJ1-3	TGCAGTGCTAGTGTGAGGTCCTCTGGAAACACCATATATTTT	CSASVRSSGNTIYF
TRBV5-1	.	14	.	TRBJ1-2	TGCGCCAGCAGCTTCGCGGCAGCCGGCTATGGCTACACCTTC	CASSFAAAGYGYTF
TRBV6-1	.	12	.	TRBJ1-2	TGTGCCAGCAGTGACAGTAACTATGGCTACACCTTC	CASSDSNYGYTF
TRBV6-2/TRBV6-3	once	14	.	TRBJ2-5	TGTGCCAGCAGTTACAACGGGAATACGAAGACCCAGTACTTC	CASSYNGNTKTQYF
TRBV19	.	14	TRBD1	TRBJ1-5	TGTGCCAGTAGTATAGGAGGGGGCCCTCAGCCCCAGCATTTT	CASSIGGGPQPQHF
TRBV5-4	.	15	TRBD1	TRBJ2-4	TGTGCCAGCAGCCCTCAGACAGGGGGCAAGAACATTCAGTACTTC	CASSPQTGGKNIQYF
TRBV7-9	.	14	TRBD1	TRBJ2-7	TGTGCCAGCAGCTTGGGACAGGGGGCGAACGAGCAGTACTTC	CASSLGQGANEQYF
TRBV19	.	13	.	TRBJ1-1	TGTGCCAGTAGTCCGAAGTCGGGAACTGAAGCTTTCTTT	CASSPKSGTEAFF
TRBV12-5	.	14	.	TRBJ1-2	TGTGCTAGTGGAGGCGGGGGTAGGGACTATGGCTACACCTTC	CASGGGGRDYGYTF
TRBV24-1	once	13	.	TRBJ1-1	TGTGCCACCAGTGATATCCGGGACACTGAAGCTTTCTTT	CATSDIRDTEAFF
TRBV30	.	14	.	TRBJ1-4	TGTGCCTGGAGGGGTGCTCCTCGGGGTGAAAAACTGTTTTTT	CAWRGAPRGEKLFF
TRBV18	.	15	TRBD1	TRBJ1-2	TGTGCCAGCTCACCGTCTACAGGGGACGACTATGGCTACACCTTC	CASSPSTGDDYGYTF
TRBV7-9	.	13	.	TRBJ1-6	TGTGCCAGCAGCCTAGAGGGGAAGAGATCCCTCCACTTT	CASSLEGKRSLHF
TRBV2	.	14	TRBD2	TRBJ2-7	TGTGCCAGCAGTCTAGCGGGTGGGCCCTACGAGCAGTACTTC	CASSLAGGPYEQYF
TRBV7-3	.	13	.	TRBJ1-6	TGTGCCAGCAGCCCCACAGCTGTATCACCCCTCCACTTT	CASSPTAVSPLHF
TRBV28	.	13	.	TRBJ2-2	TGTGCCAGCACCGCATCAGGGGCCGGGGAGCTGTTTTTT	CASTASGAGELFF
TRBV28	.	16	TRBD1	TRBJ1-2	TGTGCCAGCACTCTCGTCGGGACAGGGGGGTCCTATGGCTACACCTTC	CASTLVGTGGSYGYTF
TRBV29-1	.	11	TRBD1	TRBJ2-1	TGCAGCGGTGGGACAGGCAATGAGCAGTTCTTC	CSGGTGNEQFF
TRBV3-1/TRBV3-2	.	15	.	TRBJ1-1	TGTGCCAGCAGCCAAGGTGGCATTATGAACACTGAAGCTTTCTTT	CASSQGGIMNTEAFF
TRBV24-1	.	15	TRBD1	TRBJ2-3	TGTGCCACCAGTGATTTGGGACAGGGGGCAAATACGCAGTATTTT	CATSDLGQGANTQYF
TRBV27	.	14	.	TRBJ1-3	TGTGCCAGCAGTTTACAGGGAACTGGAAACACCATATATTTT	CASSLQGTGNTIYF
TRBV7-8	.	17	TRBD2	TRBJ2-1	TGTGCCAGCAGAAGGGGACTAGCGGGGGGGCGGTACAATGAGCAGTTCTTC	CASRRGLAGGRYNEQFF
TRBV19	.	14	TRBD1	TRBJ2-7	TGTGCCAGTAACGACAGGGATAATCGCTACGAGCAGTACTTC	CASNDRDNRYEQYF
TRBV5-4	.	16	TRBD1	TRBJ1-1	TGTGCCAGCAGCTCGCATGGGACAGGGTTTTATACTGAAGCTTTCTTT	CASSSHGTGFYTEAFF
TRBV7-2	.	13	.	TRBJ2-1	TGTGCCAGCAGCTTAAAAGGGGGAAATGAGCAGTTCTTC	CASSLKGGNEQFF
TRBV18	once	15	TRBD2	TRBJ2-2	TGTGCCAGCTCACCCGGGACCCCGGGAGGCGGGGAGCTGTTTTTT	CASSPGTPGGGELFF
TRBV5-4	.	13	.	TRBJ1-5	TGTGCCAGCAGCTTGGGGCAGAATCAGCCCCAGCATTTT	CASSLGQNQPQHF
TRBV5-6	few	15	TRBD1	TRBJ2-1	TGTGCCAGCAGCTTGCAGGGGGCGGCAAACAATGAGCAGTTCTTC	CASSLQGAANNEQFF
TRBV4-3	once	14	.	TRBJ1-5	TGCGCCAGCAGCCAAGATGTCAGGTCACGGCCCCAGCATTTT	CASSQDVRSRPQHF
TRBV7-2	.	14	.	TRBJ2-3	TGTGCCAGCAGCTTAGTGGCCGGCACAGATACGCAGTATTTT	CASSLVAGTDTQYF
TRBV4-1	.	15	.	TRBJ1-2	TGCGCCAGCAGCCTCACCATCCAGGGAGGCTATGGCTACACCTTC	CASSLTIQGGYGYTF